This is a list of T cell receptor beta chains from one sample in a study of T cells in Graves' hyperthyroidism and ophthalmopathy. TCRdb fed the multiplex PCR reads into MiXCR, producing one record per CDR3 protein. Among 750,000 to 900,000 distinct CDR3 sequences listed, around 39% were seen once. Sequenced sample: blood. These receptors were obtained from a man between 18 and 29 years old with Graves' hyperthyroidism. The CDR3 runs from the conserved cysteine through the conserved F or W. Each record gives: clone size, J gene, D gene, V gene, CDR3 protein, CDR3 DNA. A D gene is named only where the DNA matches it firmly. Not every row has a clone size; where given, it reads once, few, many or a size class.

>.|TRBJ2-5|.|TRBV15
CATSREGGGSRDQETQYF
TGTGCCACCAGCAGAGAAGGGGGGGGGAGTCGAGATCAAGAGACCCAGTACTTC
>many|TRBJ1-2|.|TRBV3-1
CASTGQGQFHYGYTF
TGTGCCAGCACAGGGCAGGGGCAGTTTCACTATGGCTACACCTTC
>.|TRBJ1-5|.|TRBV4-1
CASSQQKDSNQPQHF
TGCGCCAGCAGCCAACAAAAAGATAGCAATCAGCCCCAGCATTTT
>.|TRBJ2-3|TRBD2|TRBV5-1
CASRTGTSADTQYF
TGCGCCAGCAGAACCGGGACTAGCGCAGATACGCAGTATTTT
>few|TRBJ2-5|.|TRBV7-9
CASSLAGLEETQYF
TGTGCCAGCAGCTTAGCGGGATTGGAAGAGACCCAGTACTTC
>few|TRBJ2-7|.|TRBV12-3/TRBV12-4
CASSPDTGSYEQYF
TGTGCCAGCAGTCCGGACACGGGCAGCTACGAGCAGTACTTC
>few|TRBJ2-2|TRBD2|TRBV13
CASSGGGLVIGELFF
TGTGCCAGCAGCGGAGGAGGACTAGTCATCGGGGAGCTGTTTTTT
>.|TRBJ1-1|.|TRBV7-6
CASSQNRWTEAFF
TGCGCCAGCAGCCAAAATCGCTGGACTGAAGCTTTCTTT
>.|TRBJ2-2|.|TRBV29-1
CSSTGELFF
TGCAGCTCCACCGGGGAGCTGTTTTTT
>many|TRBJ2-6|.|TRBV5-6
CASSLTVTGANVLTF
TGTGCCAGCAGCTTGACAGTCACTGGGGCCAACGTCCTGACTTTC
>.|TRBJ2-5|.|TRBV19
CASSMSRAQETQYF
TGTGCCAGTAGTATGAGTAGGGCCCAAGAGACCCAGTACTTC
>many|TRBJ2-7|TRBD2|TRBV25-1
CASSAASGMGEQYF
TGTGCCAGCAGTGCAGCTAGCGGGATGGGCGAGCAGTACTTC
>.|TRBJ2-7|TRBD1|TRBV5-8
CASSSTRTGGAYEQYF
TGTGCCAGCAGCTCTACCCGGACAGGGGGCGCCTACGAGCAGTACTTC
>.|TRBJ1-3|.|TRBV19
CASSHGGGPGNTIYF
TGTGCCAGTAGCCACGGCGGGGGGCCCGGAAACACCATATATTTT
>many|TRBJ2-7|.|TRBV29-1
CSVGTASYEQYF
TGCAGCGTGGGGACGGCCTCCTACGAGCAGTACTTC
>.|TRBJ2-6|TRBD2|TRBV7-2
CASRTWDLAGGPTGANVLTF
TGTGCCAGCCGGACCTGGGATCTGGCGGGAGGGCCGACTGGGGCCAACGTCCTGACTTTC
>many|TRBJ1-6|TRBD1|TRBV19
CASSTTGNSPLHF
TGTGCCAGTAGTACGACAGGGAACTCACCCCTCCACTTT
>.|TRBJ2-7|.|TRBV4-3
CASSSRDQSYEQYF
TGCGCCAGCAGCTCCCGGGACCAGTCCTACGAGCAGTACTTC